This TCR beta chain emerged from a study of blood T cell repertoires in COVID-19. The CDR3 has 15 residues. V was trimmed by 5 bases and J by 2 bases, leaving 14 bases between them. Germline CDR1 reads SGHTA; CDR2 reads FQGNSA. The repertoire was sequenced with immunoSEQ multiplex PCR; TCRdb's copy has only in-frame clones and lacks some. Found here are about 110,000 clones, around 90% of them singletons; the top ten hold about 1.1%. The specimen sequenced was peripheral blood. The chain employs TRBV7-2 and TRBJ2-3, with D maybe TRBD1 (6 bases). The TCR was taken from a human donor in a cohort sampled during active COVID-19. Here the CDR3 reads CASSLDRQYTDTQYF. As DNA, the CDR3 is TGTGCCAGCAGCCTAGACAGGCAATACACAGATACGCAGTATTTT.